A single sample gave rise to the 29 T cell receptor beta chains below, sequenced in a study of cytotoxic CD8 clonotypes in ibrutinib-treated CLL. The repertoire was sequenced with immunoSEQ multiplex PCR; TCRdb's copy has only in-frame clones and lacks some. The data show about 310,000 clones, roughly 80% seen once. The source material was PBMCs, sampled before ibrutinib treatment. The receptors shown here come from a human donor with chronic lymphocytic leukemia.

The chain uses TRBV5-8 and TRBJ1-1; TRBD1 is a possible D gene (5 bases). CDR3 length: 14 residues. The germline CDR1 and CDR2 sequences are SGHTS and YDEGEE. V was shortened by 6 bases and J by 1 base, with 13 bases between the two germline ends. The CDR3 region is CASTQTERNTEAFF. The CDR3 bases are TGTGCCAGCACCCAGACAGAAAGGAACACTGAAGCTTTCTTT.

This clone was picked up a small number of times. The chain links TRBV19 to TRBJ2-3; possible D gene TRBD1, 6 bases. Germline loops: CDR1 LNHDA, CDR2 SQIVND (reference sequence). Trimming removed 7 bases at V and 2 bases at J, with 13 bases between. CDR3 size: 14 residues. The CDR3 spells CASNVAGATDTQYF. For the CDR3, the DNA is TGTGCCAGTAATGTGGCAGGGGCCACAGATACGCAGTATTTT. Full variable domain (missing parts from reference TRBV19 and TRBJ2-3): DGGITQSPKYLFRKEGQNVTLSCEQNLNHDAMYWYRQDPGQGLRLIYYSQIVNDFQKGDIAEGYSVSREKKESFPLTVTSAQKNPTAFYLCASNVAGATDTQYFGPGTRLTVL.

The chain couples TRBV6-6 to TRBJ2-2; D is possibly TRBD1 (6 bases). The germline V gene has CDR1 MNHNY and CDR2 SVGAGI (reference sequence). The length of the CDR3 is 16 residues. V was clipped by 0 bases and J by 7 bases, with 15 bases between them. The CDR3 reads CASSYSSGTYYGELFF. CDR3 coding DNA: TGTGCCAGCAGTTACTCGTCGGGGACATATTACGGGGAGCTGTTTTTT.

Here the CDR3 DNA reads TGTGCCAGCAGCCCGGGGACAGGGGTTTTGTCCGGGGAGCTGTTTTTT. It yields the protein CASSPGTGVLSGELFF. The chain employs TRBV5-5 and TRBJ2-2, with TRBD1 identical over 10 bases. CDR3 length equals 16 residues. Trimming took 4 bases from V and 6 from J; bases not matched to a gene: 9. Germline values: CDR1 SGHKS, CDR2 YYEKEE (reference sequence).

The rearrangement uses TRBV5-1 and TRBJ1-4, with 8 nucleotides matching TRBD1. CDR3 size: 16 residues. Germline V gene data show CDR1 as SGHRS and CDR2 as YFSETQ. The V segment lost 1 base and the J segment 6 bases; nucleotides outside the gene matches: 8. In DNA form, the CDR3 reads TGCGCCAGCAGCTTGATGGGCAGGGGGCCGGATGAAAAACTGTTTTTT. Translated: CASSLMGRGPDEKLFF.

The V and J genes are TRBV21-1 and TRBJ2-5; no DNA check was done on the table's D call, TRBD2. TRBV21-1 is a documented pseudogene. The CDR3 runs to 13 residues. DNA of the CDR3: TGTGCCAGCAGCAAGTACCTCGGAGAGACCCAGTACTTC. It specifies CASSKYLGETQYF.

The chain has TRBV18 and TRBJ2-5; D possibly uses TRBD1 or TRBD2 (6 bases each). Trimming took off 6 bases at V and 3 bases at J, with 17 bases between the two ends. Germline CDR1 is KGHSH and CDR2 is LQKENI. The CDR3 runs 15 residues. DNA for the CDR3: TGTGCCAGCTCTTACAACCCGGGGGCGGAAGAGACCCAGTACTTC. As protein: CASSYNPGAEETQYF.

The rearrangement uses TRBV6-5 and TRBJ2-7; tentatively, D is TRBD1 or TRBD2 (6 bases each). CDR3 length: 14 residues. Germline loops: CDR1 MNHEY, CDR2 SVGAGI. Trimming pared 5 bases from V and 6 bases from J, leaving 17 bases between. The CDR3 nucleotides are TGTGCCAGCAGTCCCACTGTACAGGGAGGCGAGCAGTACTTC. This gives the protein CASSPTVQGGEQYF.

This clone was recorded once. The chain has TRBV5-4 and TRBJ2-4, with 7 bases matching TRBD2. The CDR3 is 15 residues long. The germline gives CDR1 SGHNT, CDR2 YYREEE (reference sequence). V shed 0 bases and J 7 bases; nucleotides not matched to a gene: 7. The CDR3 loop is CASSLGGGPENIQYF. Written as DNA, the CDR3 is TGTGCCAGCAGCTTGGGGGGAGGGCCGGAGAACATTCAGTACTTC.

V gene TRBV14 combines with J gene TRBJ2-1; 8 nucleotides agree with TRBD2. This CDR3 is 17 amino acids long. Trimming cost V 2 bases and J 4 bases; bases outside gene matches: 10. Germline-derived CDR1 and CDR2 are SGHDN and FVKESK. The CDR3 region is CASSQRPGLGIYNEQFF. CDR3 bases: TGTGCCAGCAGCCAAAGACCGGGACTAGGGATATACAATGAGCAGTTCTTC.

The CDR3 DNA sequence: TGTGCCAGCAGTGACCCGGACAGGCCGTACAATGAGCAGTTCTTC. Its translation: CASSDPDRPYNEQFF. The chain joins TRBV25-1 to TRBJ2-1; 7 bases map to TRBD1. Germline lookup yields CDR1 MGHDK and CDR2 SYGVNS. The V and J ends lost 3 bases and 4 bases, in that order; junction bases with no gene match: 6. This CDR3 is built from 15 residues.

This clone was recorded a few times. J is TRBJ1-5 and V is TRBV28, with D unclear. V dropped 6 bases and J dropped 0 bases, with 12 bases sitting between them. The germline gives CDR1 MDHEN, CDR2 SYDVKM. This CDR3 contains 15 residues. DNA of the CDR3: TGTGCCAGCAGCACAAGGCCGGATAGCAATCAGCCCCAGCATTTT. Translated, it gives CASSTRPDSNQPQHF.

This chain connects TRBV5-8 to TRBJ2-7; D is undetermined. V lost 7 bases to trimming and J lost 5 bases, with 25 bases between them. CDR1 SGHTS and CDR2 YDEGEE come from the germline V gene. The CDR3 is 16 residues long. This chain's CDR3 is CASGNDLESFFHEQYF. CDR3 DNA sequence: TGTGCCAGCGGAAATGATCTCGAGAGTTTCTTCCACGAGCAGTACTTC.

The V gene is TRBV6-5, the J gene TRBJ2-3; D is undetermined. The CDR3 length is 14 residues. The V end was cut by 4 bases, the J end by 8 bases, with 16 bases between. From germline, CDR1 is MNHEY and CDR2 SVGAGI. Written as DNA, the CDR3 is TGTGCCAGCAGTTTGGGGAATGAGCCGGGTACGCAGTATTTT. Protein product: CASSLGNEPGTQYF.

The chain employs TRBV13 and TRBJ1-1, with TRBD1 matching 8 bases. Germline V gene data show CDR1 as PRHDT and CDR2 as FYEKMQ (reference sequence). The CDR3 has 14 amino acids. V lost 6 bases, J lost 4 bases, and 7 bases stayed unmatched. CDR3 loop: CASRLDRESTEAFF. The CDR3 DNA follows: TGTGCCAGCAGACTGGACAGGGAAAGCACTGAAGCTTTCTTT.

The chain couples TRBV15 to TRBJ1-4; D gene unclear. Germline CDR1 is LNHNV and CDR2 is YYDKDF (reference sequence). V shed 2 bases and J shed 5 bases, with 9 bases lying between them. The CDR3 covers 14 residues. CDR3: CATSRTPINEKLFF. The CDR3 DNA sequence: TGTGCCACCAGCAGAACACCGATAAATGAAAAACTGTTTTTT.

This chain uses TRBV7-6 with TRBJ2-3; no reliable D call. CDR1 and CDR2 (germline): SGHVS, FNYEAQ. This CDR3 region has 18 residues. Trimming removed 3 bases at V and 3 bases at J, with 22 bases between. The CDR3 sequence is CASSFPRGGEHLTDTQYF. CDR3 nucleotide sequence: TGTGCCAGCAGCTTCCCCCGCGGTGGGGAACACTTAACAGATACGCAGTATTTT.

This clone has a single count. The chain has TRBV20-1 and TRBJ2-7; perhaps D is TRBD1 or TRBD2 (7 bases each). CDR3 length: 11 amino acids. V shed 8 bases and J shed 4 bases, with 12 bases lying between them. CDR1 is DFQATT and CDR2 is SNEGSKA in the germline V gene (reference sequence). The DNA for the CDR3 is TGCAGTCCCCAGGGGGGGTACGAGCAGTACTTC. Its protein product is CSPQGGYEQYF.

This clone was seen a handful of times. The J gene is TRBJ2-3, the V gene TRBV7-9; 7 bases fit TRBD2. CDR1 is SEHNR, CDR2 FQNEAQ, per germline (reference sequence). This CDR3 contains 15 residues. The J segment lost 0 bases and the V segment lost 5 bases, leaving 5 bases of the junction unmatched. CDR3 nucleotide sequence: TGTGCCAGCAGCGAAACGGGAGGTAGCACAGATACGCAGTATTTT. Its translation: CASSETGGSTDTQYF.

The chain employs TRBV6-1 and TRBJ2-7; either TRBD1 or TRBD2 may fit D (5 bases each). The CDR3 has 13 amino acids. V lost 8 bases and J 2 bases, leaving 13 bases between the germline ends. Germline assignment: CDR1 MNHNS and CDR2 SASEGT. The CDR3 loop reads CASGDQLAYEQYF. CDR3 sequence (DNA): TGTGCCAGCGGGGACCAACTAGCCTACGAGCAGTACTTC.

This chain joins TRBV5-5 and TRBJ1-5; 8 nucleotides agree with TRBD1. Germline V lookup: CDR1 SGHKS, CDR2 YYEKEE (reference sequence). V gave up 0 bases and J gave up 6 bases; unmatched junction bases: 2. The CDR3 spans 14 residues. The CDR3 bases are TGTGCCAGCAGCTTGGGGACAGGGTTTCAGCCCCAGCATTTT. Translating gives CASSLGTGFQPQHF.

The chain joins TRBV7-9 to TRBJ1-3; maybe TRBD1 (6 bases). Between the trimmed V and J ends, which lost 5 bases and 4 bases, there was a span of 18 bases. Germline lookup yields CDR1 SEHNR and CDR2 FQNEAQ (reference sequence). The CDR3 contains 16 residues. DNA for the CDR3: TGTGCCAGCAGCCGAGGGACCCGGGACATCGGAAACACCATATATTTT. Translation: CASSRGTRDIGNTIYF.

J is TRBJ2-3 and V is TRBV9, with D hard to call. Germline lookup yields CDR1 SGDLS and CDR2 YYNGEE. The CDR3 has 12 residues. The V end was cut by 4 bases, the J end by 4 bases, with 7 bases between. The CDR3, as DNA: TGTGCCAGCAGCCCCTCATCAGATACGCAGTATTTT. Amino acids: CASSPSSDTQYF.

The rearrangement joins TRBV18 to TRBJ2-7; 8 positions agree with TRBD2. Germline V lookup: CDR1 KGHSH, CDR2 LQKENI. The CDR3 runs to 13 residues. V trimming: 4 bases; J trimming: 7 bases; junction bases outside the gene matches: 6. In nucleotides, the CDR3 is TGTGCCAGCTCACGCGGGACTAGAGGTGAGCAGTACTTC. This sequence encodes CASSRGTRGEQYF.

This clone was counted once. This CDR3 reads CASRLTSGRPYEQYF. The CDR3 coding sequence is TGTGCCAGCAGATTAACTAGCGGGAGGCCCTACGAGCAGTACTTC. This chain joins TRBV27 and TRBJ2-7; 12 bases map to TRBD2. Germline V gene sequence: CDR1 MNHEY, CDR2 SMNVEV (reference sequence). The CDR3 runs to 15 residues. The V segment lost 6 bases and the J segment 2 bases; nucleotides outside the gene matches: 5.

The V gene is TRBV7-2, the J gene TRBJ2-1; TRBD2 agrees at 8 bases. CDR1 and CDR2 from the germline V gene are SGHTA and FQGNSA. This CDR3 region has 15 residues. V lost 5 bases, J lost 6 bases, and 9 bases stayed unmatched. DNA for the CDR3: TGTGCCAGCAGCCCGAGCGGGGGTAGGTCCAATGAGCAGTTCTTC. It encodes CASSPSGGRSNEQFF. Supplemented by reference TRBV7-2 and TRBJ2-1, the full variable domain reads GAGVSQSPSNKVTEKGKDVELRCDPISGHTALYWYRQSLGQGLEFLIYFQGNSAPDKSGLPSDRFSAERTGGSVSTLTIQRTQQEDSAVYLCASSPSGGRSNEQFFGPGTRLTVL.

The chain joins TRBV18 to TRBJ1-2; no clear D gene. The germline V gene has CDR1 KGHSH and CDR2 LQKENI. The CDR3 sequence is 13 residues long. Trimming removed 3 bases from V and 2 bases from J, with 7 bases in between. The CDR3 here is CASSPGMNYGYTF. The CDR3 DNA reads as TGTGCCAGCTCACCCGGGATGAACTATGGCTACACCTTC.

The chain joins TRBV7-8 to TRBJ1-1, with TRBD1 matching 8 bases. J gave up 5 bases and V 4 bases, and 6 bases lay outside the gene matches. This CDR3 contains 14 residues. Germline V gene data show CDR1 as SGHVS and CDR2 as FQNEAQ. Here the CDR3 reads CASSSQGVGTEAFF. In nucleotides, the CDR3 is TGTGCCAGCAGCTCACAGGGGGTAGGAACTGAAGCTTTCTTT.

This chain uses TRBV15 with TRBJ1-2, with D possibly TRBD1 on 5 matching bases. The CDR3 is 15 amino acids. Trimming pared 3 bases from V and 1 base from J, leaving 12 bases between. Germline V gene lookup returns CDR1 LNHNV and CDR2 YYDKDF (reference sequence). CDR3 residues: CATSRGGSDNYGYTF. For the CDR3, the DNA is TGTGCCACCAGCAGGGGGGGTTCGGATAACTATGGCTACACCTTC.